This T cell receptor beta chain was sequenced in a study of blood T cell repertoires in COVID-19. Study as a whole: Donors in the United States, Italy and Spain gave samples during acute or convalescent COVID-19. T cells, B-cell-depleted T cells, or PBMCs supplied cDNA or gDNA.

Under the authors' procedure: Counts of nucleated cells, estimated from reference gene primer amplification, were obtained. Profiling relied on immunoSEQ multiplex PCR, and the TCRdb table lists in-frame clones only, not all of them. The V and J calls and clone size come from that table; D and trimming were worked out from the DNA. This sample carries approximately 140,000 clones, roughly four fifths of them seen once, and the ten largest clones take roughly 9.7%. Trimming stripped 5 bases from V and 6 bases from J, with 17 bases between. Per germline, CDR1 SGHTA and CDR2 FQGNSA. The length of the CDR3 is 15 residues.

Specimen: peripheral blood. This clonotype was sampled from a man aged 35 to 55 with active or convalescent COVID-19. This chain uses TRBV7-2 with TRBJ2-1, with D possibly TRBD1 on 5 matching bases. The CDR3 loop reads CASSIDRAGSNEQFF. CDR3 DNA: TGTGCCAGCAGCATAGATCGGGCAGGGTCCAATGAGCAGTTCTTC.